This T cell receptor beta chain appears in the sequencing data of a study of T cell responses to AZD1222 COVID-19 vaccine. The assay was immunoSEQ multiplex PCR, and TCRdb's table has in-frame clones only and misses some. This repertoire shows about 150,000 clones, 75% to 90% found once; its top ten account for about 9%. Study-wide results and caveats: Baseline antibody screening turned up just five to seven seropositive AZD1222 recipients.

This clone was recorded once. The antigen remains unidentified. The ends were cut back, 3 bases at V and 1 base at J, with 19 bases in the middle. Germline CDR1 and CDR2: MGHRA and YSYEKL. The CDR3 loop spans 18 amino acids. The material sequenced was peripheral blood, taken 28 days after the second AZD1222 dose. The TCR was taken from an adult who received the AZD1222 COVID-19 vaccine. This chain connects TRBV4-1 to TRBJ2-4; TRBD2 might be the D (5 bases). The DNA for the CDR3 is TGCGCCAGCAGCCATTTCGGAATAGGGAGAGGCGCCAAAAACATTCAGTACTTC. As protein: CASSHFGIGRGAKNIQYF.